The clone carrying this TCR beta chain occurred a few times. The antigen is undetermined. The TCR library protocol was used to attach unique molecular identifiers. These identifiers were attached to individual cDNA molecules. TCRdb recomputed calls from the 5' RACE reads with MiXCR, one row per CDR3 protein. The sample contains 75,000 to 100,000 distinct CDR3 sequences, 14% of which appear only once. The entry originates in a study of early T cells in non-severe SARS-CoV-2 infection. The CDR3 covers 14 residues. Germline lookup yields CDR1 MGHDK and CDR2 SYGVNS. V lost 0 bases and J lost 1, with 5 bases in between. General study points: Matching results from VDJdb favored anti-spike CD8 responses, leaving private and CD4 specificities undetected.

The chain is built from TRBV25-1 and TRBJ2-3, with unresolved D. The TCR comes from an adult who was a healthcare worker with PCR-confirmed SARS-CoV-2 infection or an uninfected control (not recorded which). The specimen sequenced was whole blood. The CDR3 DNA is TGTGCCAGCAGTGAATATTTGGGCACAGATACGCAGTATTTT. Translated, it gives CASSEYLGTDTQYF.